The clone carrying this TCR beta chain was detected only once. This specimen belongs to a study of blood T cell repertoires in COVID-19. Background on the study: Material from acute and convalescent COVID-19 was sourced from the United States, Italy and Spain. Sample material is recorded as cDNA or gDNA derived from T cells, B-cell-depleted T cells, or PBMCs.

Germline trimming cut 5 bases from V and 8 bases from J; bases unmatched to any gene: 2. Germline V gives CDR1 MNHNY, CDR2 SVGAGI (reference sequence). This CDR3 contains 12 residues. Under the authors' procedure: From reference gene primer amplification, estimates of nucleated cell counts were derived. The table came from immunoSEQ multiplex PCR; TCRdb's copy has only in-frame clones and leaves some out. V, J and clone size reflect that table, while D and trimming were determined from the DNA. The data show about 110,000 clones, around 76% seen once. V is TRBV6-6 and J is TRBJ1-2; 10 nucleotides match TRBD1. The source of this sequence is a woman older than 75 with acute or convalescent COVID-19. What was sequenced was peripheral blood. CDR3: CASSDRGRGYTF. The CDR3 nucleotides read TGTGCCAGCAGTGACAGGGGGCGCGGCTACACCTTC.